One sample yielded the 21 T cell receptor beta chains listed below, sequenced in a study of response to subunit inactivated influenza vaccine. One entry per CDR3 protein, called by TCRdb with MiXCR from the RT-PCR reads. The sample has 750,000 to 850,000 distinct CDR3 sequences; approximately 17% are singletons. Sequenced material: PBMCs from blood, taken 4 to 6 days after vaccination. The receptors come from a middle-aged man who received an inactivated influenza vaccine.

This chain uses TRBV5-1 with TRBJ2-3, with D perhaps matching TRBD1 (6 bases). The germline CDR1 and CDR2 sequences are SGHRS and YFSETQ. The CDR3 is made up of 14 amino acids. Trimming took off 1 base at V and 4 bases at J, with 10 bases between the two ends. The DNA of the CDR3 is TGCGCCAGCAGCTTGAAACAGGGTCCAGATACGCAGTATTTT. Translating it yields CASSLKQGPDTQYF.

V and J are TRBV10-3 and TRBJ1-6; unclear D gene. Germline loops: CDR1 ENHRY, CDR2 SYGVKD. V was clipped by 4 bases and J by 10 bases, with 20 bases between them. The length of the CDR3 is 16 residues. CDR3 in DNA: TGTGCCATCAGTGGCTCTGATTCGTCTTCGGGGTCACCCCTCCACTTT. Amino acid sequence: CAISGSDSSSGSPLHF.

V and J are TRBV15 and TRBJ1-4, with 7 bases that match TRBD1. V shed 1 base, J shed 2 bases, and the junction held 7 bases outside the gene matches. This CDR3 is built from 17 residues. The germline V gene has CDR1 LNHNV and CDR2 YYDKDF (reference sequence). CDR3 loop: CATSRVTGPRTNEKLFF. Written as DNA, the CDR3 is TGTGCCACCAGCAGAGTGACAGGGCCGAGGACTAATGAAAAACTGTTTTTT.

V usage is TRBV6-1 and J usage is TRBJ1-2; maybe TRBD1 (5 bases). The CDR3 totals 16 residues. The germline V and J ends were trimmed by 7 bases and 0 bases, with 18 bases remaining between them. From germline, CDR1 is MNHNS and CDR2 SASEGT. DNA of the CDR3: TGTGCCAGCAAAATCGGTTTAGGGGACTCTAACTATGGCTACACCTTC. As protein: CASKIGLGDSNYGYTF.

The table lists this clonotype with many counts. The chain links TRBV4-3 to TRBJ2-5; perhaps D is TRBD1 or TRBD2 (6 bases each). The V and J ends lost 1 base and 6 bases respectively, with 9 bases between them. Germline loops: CDR1 LGHNA, CDR2 YSLEER. The CDR3 is made up of 13 amino acids. The CDR3: CASSQGGGKTQYF. The CDR3 DNA reads as TGCGCCAGCAGCCAAGGAGGGGGGAAGACCCAGTACTTC.

This chain connects TRBV15 to TRBJ2-3, with D perhaps matching TRBD2 (6 bases). This CDR3 region has 17 residues. The germline V gene has CDR1 LNHNV and CDR2 YYDKDF (reference sequence). The V end lost 5 bases, the J end lost 1 base, and 19 bases lay between the germline ends. The DNA for the CDR3 is TGTGCCACCAGCGCTGGTGGAGTAGCGGTGCGCACAGATACGCAGTATTTT. Translated, it gives CATSAGGVAVRTDTQYF.

This clonotype was recorded a few times. Since a much larger clone is just one base distant, this may be a read error. The chain joins TRBV2 to TRBJ1-2; D is possibly TRBD1 (5 bases). The V gene lost 7 bases and the J gene lost 2 bases, with 8 bases spanning the gap. Germline CDR1 reads SNHLY; CDR2 reads FYNNEI. CDR3 length: 12 residues. CDR3 amino acids: CASTGHNYGYTF. CDR3 DNA sequence: TGTGCCAGCACCGGACACAACTATGGCTACACCTTC.

The chain couples TRBV29-1 to TRBJ2-3; 7 bases fit TRBD1. CDR1 is SQVTM, CDR2 ANQGSEA, per germline. CDR3 size: 13 residues. V dropped 6 bases and J dropped 2; count of bases not matched to a gene: 5. The CDR3 loop reads CSVSRGYTDTQYF. The CDR3 DNA reads as TGCAGCGTCAGCAGGGGGTACACAGATACGCAGTATTTT.

The J gene is TRBJ2-3, the V gene TRBV29-1, with TRBD2 as a possible D gene (6 bases). This CDR3 contains 14 residues. Germline V gene sequence: CDR1 SQVTM, CDR2 ANQGSEA. The V and J ends lost 6 bases and 4 bases respectively, with 17 bases between them. CDR3 sequence (DNA): TGCAGCGTCCCCAAAGCTCCGGGGGCAGATACGCAGTATTTT. Its translation: CSVPKAPGADTQYF.

The chain links TRBV4-3 to TRBJ2-1; 7 bases agree with TRBD2. The germline gives CDR1 LGHNA, CDR2 YSLEER. V was pared by 0 bases and J by 5 bases, with 7 bases of the junction left unmatched. The CDR3 covers 16 residues. In DNA, the CDR3 is TGCGCCAGCAGCCAAGATACGAGACTAGCCCACAATGAGCAGTTCTTC. It yields the protein CASSQDTRLAHNEQFF.

The chain has TRBV7-2 and TRBJ1-1; 7 bases are a match to TRBD1. J lost 11 bases, V lost 2 bases, and 11 bases had no gene match. Germline CDR1 reads SGHTA; CDR2 reads FQGNSA. CDR3 length: 14 amino acids. CDR3 nucleotides: TGTGCCAGCAGCTTACCCCAAAACAGGGGAGAGGCTTTCTTT. Protein: CASSLPQNRGEAFF.

This clonotype has just a few counts. The genes are TRBV29-1 and TRBJ1-2; D remains ambiguous. The length of the CDR3 is 14 residues. The germline V and J ends were trimmed by 0 bases and 1 base, with 9 bases remaining between them. CDR1 is SQVTM, CDR2 ANQGSEA, per germline. The chain's CDR3 is CSVEDLTGNYGYTF. For the CDR3, the DNA is TGCAGCGTTGAAGATCTGACGGGTAACTATGGCTACACCTTC.

CDR3 sequence reads: CASKSDSPNTGELFF. The CDR3 coding sequence is TGTGCCAGCAAATCCGACAGCCCGAACACCGGGGAGCTGTTTTTT. The chain recombines TRBV2 with TRBJ2-2, with D perhaps TRBD1 (5 bases). The V end was cut by 7 bases, the J end by 0 bases, with 12 bases between. The CDR3 runs 15 residues. Germline lookup yields CDR1 SNHLY and CDR2 FYNNEI.

This chain connects TRBV12-3 or TRBV12-4 to TRBJ2-1; no firm D call. V was trimmed by 2 bases and J by 8 bases, leaving 13 bases between them. The CDR3 contains 14 residues. The CDR3 reads CASSLIDRVDEQFF. For the CDR3, the DNA is TGTGCCAGCAGTTTAATAGACCGCGTCGATGAGCAGTTCTTC.

The chain uses TRBV7-8 and TRBJ2-1; 10 nucleotides match TRBD2. Trimming at V came to 0 bases and at J to 8 bases, leaving 10 bases not matched to a gene. CDR1 is SGHVS, CDR2 FQNEAQ, per germline. This CDR3 comprises 17 residues. The CDR3 region is CASSLAVVLAGVDEQFF. DNA for the CDR3: TGTGCCAGCAGCTTAGCGGTGGTGCTAGCGGGAGTCGATGAGCAGTTCTTC.

The chain links TRBV27 to TRBJ1-5, with 7 bases fitting TRBD1. The CDR3 is made up of 16 amino acids. Trimming at V came to 5 bases and at J to 2 bases, leaving 9 bases not matched to a gene. The germline V gene has CDR1 MNHEY and CDR2 SMNVEV (reference sequence). CDR3 DNA sequence: TGTGCCAGCAGTCCTCTTGACAGGGTTGGCAATCAGCCCCAGCATTTT. Translating it yields CASSPLDRVGNQPQHF.

This clonotype turned up a few times. This chain uses TRBV7-9 with TRBJ2-5; 7 positions agree with TRBD2. Losses at the gene ends were 3 bases for V and 6 bases for J; bases not matched to a gene: 7. Germline loops: CDR1 SEHNR, CDR2 FQNEAQ (reference sequence). The length of the CDR3 is 14 residues. CDR3 region: CASSLGRGGKTQYF. The CDR3 bases are TGTGCCAGCAGCTTGGGCCGGGGAGGGAAGACCCAGTACTTC.

This clonotype was counted many times. This chain joins TRBV30 and TRBJ1-1; D is undetermined. The V end was cut by 2 bases, the J end by 4 bases, with 5 bases between. Germline V lookup: CDR1 GTSNPN, CDR2 SVGIG (reference sequence). CDR3 length: 11 amino acids. The CDR3: CAWSTSTEAFF. The DNA for the CDR3 is TGTGCCTGGAGTACTTCCACTGAAGCTTTCTTT. The whole variable domain, remainder taken from reference TRBV30 and TRBJ1-1, is SQTIHQWPATLVQPVGSPLSLECTVEGTSNPNLYWYRQAAGRGLQLLFYSVGIGQISSEVPQNLSASRPQDRQFILSSKKLLLSDSGFYLCAWSTSTEAFFGQGTRLTVV.

This clonotype was picked up a small number of times. DNA for the CDR3: TGTGCCAGCAGCCCAAAGACCGGGACAGGGTTCTACGAGCAGTACTTC. Translation: CASSPKTGTGFYEQYF. V usage is TRBV7-9 and J usage is TRBJ2-7, with 9 bases that match TRBD1. Looked up from germline, CDR1 is SEHNR and CDR2 is FQNEAQ (reference sequence). Trimming at V came to 5 bases and at J to 3 bases, leaving 11 bases not matched to a gene. The CDR3 has 16 residues. The variable domain in full, completed from reference TRBV7-9 and TRBJ2-7, reads DTGVSQNPRHKITKRGQNVTFRCDPISEHNRLYWYRQTLGQGPEFLTYFQNEAQLEKSRLLSDRFSAERPKGSFSTLEIQRTEQGDSAMYLCASSPKTGTGFYEQYFGPGTRLTVT.

This clonotype was seen a handful of times. J is TRBJ2-2 and V is TRBV12-3 or TRBV12-4; D possibly matches TRBD1 or TRBD2 (6 bases each). V lost 10 bases and J lost 1, with 13 bases in between. The CDR3 totals 14 residues. Here the CDR3 reads CATRGARNTGELFF. The DNA of the CDR3 is TGTGCCACAAGGGGGGCCCGGAACACCGGGGAGCTGTTTTTT.

This clonotype was recorded many times. The genes are TRBV6-2 or TRBV6-3 and TRBJ2-7, with D perhaps matching TRBD1 (5 bases). Germline V CDR1 and CDR2: MNHEY, SVGEGT. The germline V and J ends were trimmed by 3 bases and 5 bases, with 11 bases remaining between them. The CDR3 has 13 amino acids. The CDR3 coding sequence is TGTGCCAGCAGTTATTCAGGGTTCGACGAGCAGTACTTC. It is translated as CASSYSGFDEQYF.